This T cell receptor beta chain was identified in a study of tumor and adjacent non-tumor tissue in lung cancer. Deletions cut 8 bases from V and 1 base from J, with 17 bases between. Looked up from germline, CDR1 is MNHEY and CDR2 is SVGAGI. The CDR3 has 15 amino acids. The template was RNA from unsorted bulk tissue. Three rounds of nested PCR, following a modified ARM-PCR protocol, produced the TCRbeta library. One entry per CDR3 protein, called by TCRdb with MiXCR from the multiplex PCR reads. This table holds 100,000 to 120,000 distinct CDR3 sequences, under 90% found once. The chain is built from TRBV6-5 and TRBJ1-2; no clear D. The sample was lung tumor tissue. This sequence originates from a man between 65 and 85 years old with non-small cell lung cancer. The CDR3 nucleotides are TGTGCCAGCGGCTACTCCAAACACGTTAACTATGGCTACACCTTC. It codes for CASGYSKHVNYGYTF.